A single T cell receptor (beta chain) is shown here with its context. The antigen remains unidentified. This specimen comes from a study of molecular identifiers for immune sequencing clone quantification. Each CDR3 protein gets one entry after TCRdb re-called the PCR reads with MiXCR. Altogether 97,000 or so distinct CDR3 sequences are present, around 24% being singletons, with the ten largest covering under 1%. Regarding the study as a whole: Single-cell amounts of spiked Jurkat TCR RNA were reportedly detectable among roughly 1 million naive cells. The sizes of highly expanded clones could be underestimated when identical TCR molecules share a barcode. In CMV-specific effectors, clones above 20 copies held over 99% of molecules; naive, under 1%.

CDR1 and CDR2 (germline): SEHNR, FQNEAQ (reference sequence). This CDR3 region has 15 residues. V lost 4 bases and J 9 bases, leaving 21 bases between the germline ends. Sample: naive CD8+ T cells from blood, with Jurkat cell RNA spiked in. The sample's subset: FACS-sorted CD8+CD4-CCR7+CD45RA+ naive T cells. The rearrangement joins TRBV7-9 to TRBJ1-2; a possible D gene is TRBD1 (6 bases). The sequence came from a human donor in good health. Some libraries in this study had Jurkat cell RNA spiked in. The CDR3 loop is CASSSPGQPRYSYTF. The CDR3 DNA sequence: TGTGCCAGCAGCTCCCCCGGACAGCCCCGTTATAGCTACACCTTC. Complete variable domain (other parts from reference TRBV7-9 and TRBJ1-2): DTGVSQNPRHKITKRGQNVTFRCDPISEHNRLYWYRQTLGQGPEFLTYFQNEAQLEKSRLLSDRFSAERPKGSFSTLEIQRTEQGDSAMYLCASSSPGQPRYSYTFGSGTRLTVV.